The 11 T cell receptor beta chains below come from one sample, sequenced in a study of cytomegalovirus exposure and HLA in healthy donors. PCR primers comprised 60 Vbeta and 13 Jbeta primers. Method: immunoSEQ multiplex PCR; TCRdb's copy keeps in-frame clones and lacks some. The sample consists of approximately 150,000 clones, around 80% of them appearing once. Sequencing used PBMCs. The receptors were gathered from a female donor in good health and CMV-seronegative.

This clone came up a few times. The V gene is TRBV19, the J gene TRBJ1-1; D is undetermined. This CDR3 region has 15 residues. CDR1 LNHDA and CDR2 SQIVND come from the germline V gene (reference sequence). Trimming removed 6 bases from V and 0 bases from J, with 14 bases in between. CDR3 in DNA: TGTGCCAGTAGCGGAGAGGAGTGGATGAACACTGAAGCTTTCTTT. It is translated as CASSGEEWMNTEAFF.

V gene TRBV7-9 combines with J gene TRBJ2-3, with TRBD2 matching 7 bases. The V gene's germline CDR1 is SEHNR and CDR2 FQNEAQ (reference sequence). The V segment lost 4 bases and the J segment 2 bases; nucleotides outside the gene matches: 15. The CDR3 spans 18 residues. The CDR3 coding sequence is TGTGCCAGCAGCTCTTTCCCCCGACGGGACTATTCCACAGATACGCAGTATTTT. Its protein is CASSSFPRRDYSTDTQYF.

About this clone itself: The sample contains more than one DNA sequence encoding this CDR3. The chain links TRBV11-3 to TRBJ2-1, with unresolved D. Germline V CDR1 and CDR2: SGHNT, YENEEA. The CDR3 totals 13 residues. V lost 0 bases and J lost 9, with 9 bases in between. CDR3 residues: CASSLDPGGEQFF. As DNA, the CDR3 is TGTGCCAGCAGCTTAGATCCCGGCGGTGAGCAGTTCTTC. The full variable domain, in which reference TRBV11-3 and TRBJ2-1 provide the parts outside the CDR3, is EAGVVQSPRYKIIEKKQPVAFWCNPISGHNTLYWYLQNLGQGPELLIRYENEEAVDDSQLPKDRFSAERLKGVDSTLKIQPAELGDSAVYLCASSLDPGGEQFFGPGTRLTVL.

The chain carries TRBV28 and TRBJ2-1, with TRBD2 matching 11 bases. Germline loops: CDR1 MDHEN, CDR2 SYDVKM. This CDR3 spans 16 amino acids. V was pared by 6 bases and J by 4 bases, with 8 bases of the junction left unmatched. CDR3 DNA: TGTGCCAGCAGCCCCCTACGACTAGCGGGGTACAATGAGCAGTTCTTC. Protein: CASSPLRLAGYNEQFF. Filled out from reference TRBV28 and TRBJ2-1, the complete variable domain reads DVKVTQSSRYLVKRTGEKVFLECVQDMDHENMFWYRQDPGLGLRLIYFSYDVKMKEKGDIPEGYSVSREKKERFSLILESASTNQTSMYLCASSPLRLAGYNEQFFGPGTRLTVL.

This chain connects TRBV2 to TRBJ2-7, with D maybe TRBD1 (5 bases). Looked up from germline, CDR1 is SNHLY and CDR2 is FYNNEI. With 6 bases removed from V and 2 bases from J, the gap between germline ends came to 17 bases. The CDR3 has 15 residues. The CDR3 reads CASRTNRRLPYEQYF. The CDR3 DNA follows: TGTGCCAGCAGAACGAACAGGAGACTCCCCTACGAGCAGTACTTC.

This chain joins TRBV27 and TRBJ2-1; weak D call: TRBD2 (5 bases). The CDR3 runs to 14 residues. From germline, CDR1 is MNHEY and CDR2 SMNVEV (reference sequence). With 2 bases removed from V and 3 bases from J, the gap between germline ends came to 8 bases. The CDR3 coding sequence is TGTGCCAGCAGTTTACCGGGGTTCTACAATGAGCAGTTCTTC. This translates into CASSLPGFYNEQFF.

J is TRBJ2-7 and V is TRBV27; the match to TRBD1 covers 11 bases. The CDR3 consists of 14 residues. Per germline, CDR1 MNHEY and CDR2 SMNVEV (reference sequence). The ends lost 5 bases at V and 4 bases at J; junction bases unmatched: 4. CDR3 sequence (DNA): TGTGCCAGCAGTAGGACAGGGGGCGCGTACGAGCAGTACTTC. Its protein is CASSRTGGAYEQYF.

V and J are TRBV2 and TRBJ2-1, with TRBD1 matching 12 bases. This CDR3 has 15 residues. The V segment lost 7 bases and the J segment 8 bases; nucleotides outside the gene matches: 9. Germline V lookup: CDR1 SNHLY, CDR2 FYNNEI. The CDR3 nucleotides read TGTGCCAGCAATACGGGACAGGGGGCGCACGATGAGCAGTTCTTC. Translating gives CASNTGQGAHDEQFF.

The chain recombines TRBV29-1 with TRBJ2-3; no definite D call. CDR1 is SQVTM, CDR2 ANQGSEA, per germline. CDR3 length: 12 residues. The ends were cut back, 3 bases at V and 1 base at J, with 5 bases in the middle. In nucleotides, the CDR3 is TGCAGCGTTGATTCGGGCACAGATACGCAGTATTTT. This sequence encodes CSVDSGTDTQYF.

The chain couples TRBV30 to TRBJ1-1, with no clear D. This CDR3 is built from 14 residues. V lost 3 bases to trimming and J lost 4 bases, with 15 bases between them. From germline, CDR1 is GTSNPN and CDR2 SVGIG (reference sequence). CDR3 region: CAWSEGWQSTEAFF. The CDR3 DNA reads TGTGCCTGGAGCGAGGGATGGCAGAGCACTGAAGCTTTCTTT.

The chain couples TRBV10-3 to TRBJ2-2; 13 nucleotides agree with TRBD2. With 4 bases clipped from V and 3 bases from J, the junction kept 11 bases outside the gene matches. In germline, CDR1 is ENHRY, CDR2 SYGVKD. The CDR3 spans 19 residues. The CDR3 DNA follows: TGTGCCATCAGTGGAATAGTTTTACTAGCGGGGGGGGACACCGGGGAGCTGTTTTTT. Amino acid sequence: CAISGIVLLAGGDTGELFF.